One TCR beta chain is described in this entry. Germline is not matched at one junction end, which may reflect a read error. This CDR3 is 14 amino acids long. The germline CDR1 and CDR2 sequences are SGHRS and YFSETQ. This specimen comes from a study of T cell changes during pregnancy in multiple sclerosis. The repertoire was sequenced with immunoSEQ multiplex PCR; TCRdb's copy has only in-frame clones and lacks some. The sample carries under 55,000 clones, roughly 93% recorded once. Material for sequencing was PBMCs (not recorded whether the cells were cultured). The chain carries TRBV5-1 and TRBJ2-7, with D uncertain. This receptor was identified in a female donor with multiple sclerosis, enrolled in a pregnancy study. The CDR3 is CASRTRSTVDEQHF. CDR3 in DNA: TGCGCCAGCAGAACGAGATCAACCGTAGACGAGCAGCACTTC.